This TCR beta chain was sequenced for a study of blood T cell repertoires in COVID-19 (dated by TCRdb to about 2020). Regarding the complete study: Samples covering the acute and convalescent phases of COVID-19 were provided by collaborators in the United States, Italy and Spain. HLA class I and class II types, where available, came from metadata supplied by the sample provider rather than from assay-based typing. The material from the prospective study consisted of cDNA or gDNA derived from T cells, B-cell-depleted T cells, or PBMCs. Samples were obtained from the ongoing ImmuneRACE study (first 160 participants) and from 1,000 to 1,500 subjects provided by 6 global collaborators. The repertoires were made available in a free public database intended to serve as a resource for research on the immune response to SARS-CoV-2. Nearly every sample came with metadata listing a de-identified subject ID, COVID-19 status, age in years and sex. Deeply sampled blood TCRbeta repertoires from subjects exposed to, actively infected with, or recovered from COVID-19 were included in the dataset.

Points the paper makes about the study in general: Clinical and demographic metadata were provided uncurated, with the amount varying by source and participant.

TCRbeta CDR3 regions were amplified from genomic DNA by means of the immunoSEQ Assay, a bias-controlled multiplex PCR. In the original analysis: The number of nucleated cells in each sample was estimated by amplification of reference gene primers within the assay. To quantify the absolute abundance of each unique TCRbeta CDR3 rearrangement, sequence reads were collapsed and filtered. For each sample, productive Simpson clonality was calculated as the square root of Simpson's diversity index over productive rearrangements. TCRdb stores this immuneACCESS table with in-frame sequences only. Part of the clones is absent; in the studies checked, under half of the shortfall reflects unresolved V genes, and no reason is known for the rest. Clone size and V and J calls were adopted from that table, with D and trimming inferred from the DNA. This sample lists roughly 300,000 clones; 75% to 90% were detected once. 2% to 3% of the sample rests with the top ten.

Including cysteine and phenylalanine, the CDR3 has 15 amino acids. Only the CDR3 part of the read is kept: 45 bases, read in frame from the first base. As encoded in the germline V gene, CDR1 is MDHEN while CDR2 is SYDVKM. V trim: 4 bases; J trim: 2 bases; unmatched bases: 5. In the prospective study, participants were about 18 to 90 years old, resided in 24 geographic areas of the United States, and were enrolled through a virtual design. In the prospective study, participants were assigned to cohorts based on the clinical history participants reported in a screening survey and a study questionnaire. Recovered participants in ImmuneRACE Cohort 3 were defined as having two consecutive negative NP/OP PCR tests, clearance from a healthcare professional, or resolution of symptoms. Each participant in the prospective study had whole blood, serum and a nasopharyngeal or oropharyngeal swab collected by mobile phlebotomists. Over an approximately 2-month period, participants in the prospective study had the option of providing additional blood draws and questionnaires. Prospective study blood samples were shipped either frozen or at room temperature before DNA extraction.

In this sample, this clone turned up a few times. Its antigen is not yet known. Per-nucleotide qualities are absent, and no much larger clonotype sits a single base away. This clonotype was sampled from a woman between 45 and 60 years old who had recovered from COVID-19. The chain uses TRBV28 and TRBJ1-5; 7 middle bases align to TRBD1. Material for sequencing was PBMCs or T cells enriched from blood (not recorded which). Read as DNA, the sequence is TGTGCCAGCAGTTCAGGACAGGTGGGCAATCAGCCCCAGCATTTT. It is translated as CASSSGQVGNQPQHF.